This record concerns one T cell receptor (beta chain) sequence. This specimen belongs to a study of blood T cell repertoires in COVID-19. V was pared by 0 bases and J by 4 bases, with 9 bases of the junction left unmatched. The CDR3 runs to 19 residues. Original handling: Estimates of nucleated cell counts were drawn from the amplification of reference gene primers. Sequencing was performed with immunoSEQ multiplex PCR; in TCRdb, only in-frame clones are kept and a portion is missing. The V and J calls and the clone size are those of that table, but D and trimming were determined from the DNA. The sample yields more than 150,000 clones, over 75% seen once.

The TCR sequence derives from a middle-aged man who had recovered from COVID-19. The sample taken for sequencing was PBMCs or T cells enriched from blood (not recorded which). This rearrangement joins TRBV23-1 to TRBJ2-6, with 10 bases fitting TRBD1. TRBV23-1 is treated as an ORF (open reading frame) with a function not yet certain. Here the CDR3 DNA reads TGCGCCAGCAGTCAATCTAGGGACAGGGGTTCCCCCGGGGCCAACGTCCTGACTTTC. Translation: CASSQSRDRGSPGANVLTF.